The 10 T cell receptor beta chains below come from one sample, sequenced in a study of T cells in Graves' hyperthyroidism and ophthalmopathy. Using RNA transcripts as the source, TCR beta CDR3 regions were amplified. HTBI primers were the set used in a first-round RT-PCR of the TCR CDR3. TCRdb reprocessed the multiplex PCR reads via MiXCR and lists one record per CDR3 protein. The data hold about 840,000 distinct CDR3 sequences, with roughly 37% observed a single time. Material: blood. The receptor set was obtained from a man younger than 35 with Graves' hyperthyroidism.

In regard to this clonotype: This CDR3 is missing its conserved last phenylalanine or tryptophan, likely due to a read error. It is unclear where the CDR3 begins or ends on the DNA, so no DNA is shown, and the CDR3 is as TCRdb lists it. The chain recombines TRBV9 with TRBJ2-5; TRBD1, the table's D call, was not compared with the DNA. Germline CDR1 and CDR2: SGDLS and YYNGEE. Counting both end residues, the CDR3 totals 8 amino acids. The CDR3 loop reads CASSETGT.

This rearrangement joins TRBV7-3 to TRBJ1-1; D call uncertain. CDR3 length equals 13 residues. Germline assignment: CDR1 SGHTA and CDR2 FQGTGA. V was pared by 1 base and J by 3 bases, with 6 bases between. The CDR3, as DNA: TGTGCCAGCAGCTTAATGATGGACACTGAAGCTTTCTTT. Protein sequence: CASSLMMDTEAFF.

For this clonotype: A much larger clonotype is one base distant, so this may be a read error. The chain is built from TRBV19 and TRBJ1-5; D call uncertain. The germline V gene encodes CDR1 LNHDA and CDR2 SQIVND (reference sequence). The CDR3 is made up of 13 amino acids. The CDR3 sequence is CTSSIGPNQPQHF. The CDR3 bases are TGTACCAGTAGTATAGGACCTAATCAGCCCCAGCATTTT.

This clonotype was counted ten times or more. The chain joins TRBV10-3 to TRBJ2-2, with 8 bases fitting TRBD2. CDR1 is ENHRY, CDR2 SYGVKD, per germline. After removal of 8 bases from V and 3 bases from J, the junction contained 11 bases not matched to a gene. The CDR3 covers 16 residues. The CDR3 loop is CAIEGREGPYTGELFF. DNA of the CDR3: TGTGCCATCGAGGGACGGGAGGGCCCGTACACCGGGGAGCTGTTTTTT.

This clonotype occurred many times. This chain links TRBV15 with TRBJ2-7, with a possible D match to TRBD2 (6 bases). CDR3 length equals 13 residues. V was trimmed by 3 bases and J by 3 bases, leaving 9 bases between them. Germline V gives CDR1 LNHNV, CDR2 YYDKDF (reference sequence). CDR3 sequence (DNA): TGTGCCACCAGCAGTGGAGGGAACTACGAGCAGTACTTC. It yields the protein CATSSGGNYEQYF.

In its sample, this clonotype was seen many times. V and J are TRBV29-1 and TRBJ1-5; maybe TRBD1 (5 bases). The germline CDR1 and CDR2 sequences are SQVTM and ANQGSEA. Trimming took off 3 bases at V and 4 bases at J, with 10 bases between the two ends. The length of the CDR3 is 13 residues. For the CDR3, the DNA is TGCAGCGTTGAGGATGGGGGTAATCAGCCCCAGCATTTT. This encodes CSVEDGGNQPQHF. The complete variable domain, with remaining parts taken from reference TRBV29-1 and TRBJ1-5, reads SAVISQKPSRDICQRGTSLTIQCQVDSQVTMMFWYRQQPGQSLTLIATANQGSEATYESGFVIDKFPISRPNLTFSTLTVSNMSPEDSSIYLCSVEDGGNQPQHFGDGTRLSIL.

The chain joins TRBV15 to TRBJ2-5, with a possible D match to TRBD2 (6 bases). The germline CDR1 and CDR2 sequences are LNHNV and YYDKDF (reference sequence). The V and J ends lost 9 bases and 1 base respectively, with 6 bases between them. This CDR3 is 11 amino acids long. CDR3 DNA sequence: TGTGCCACTAGCGGCCAAGAGACCCAGTACTTC. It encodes CATSGQETQYF.

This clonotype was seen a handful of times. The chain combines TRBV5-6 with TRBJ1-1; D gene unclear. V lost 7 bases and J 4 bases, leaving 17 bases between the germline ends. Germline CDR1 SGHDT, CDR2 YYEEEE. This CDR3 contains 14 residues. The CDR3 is CASGIPRKGTEAFF. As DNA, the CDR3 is TGTGCCAGCGGAATTCCGCGGAAGGGCACTGAAGCTTTCTTT.

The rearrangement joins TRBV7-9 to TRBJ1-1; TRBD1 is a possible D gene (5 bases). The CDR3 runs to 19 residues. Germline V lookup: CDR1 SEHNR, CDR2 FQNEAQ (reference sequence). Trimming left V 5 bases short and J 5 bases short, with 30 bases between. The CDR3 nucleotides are TGTGCCAGCAGCCCCTGGAATTTTAAGGGGCCTAGGGCGGTGACTGAAGCTTTCTTT. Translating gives CASSPWNFKGPRAVTEAFF.

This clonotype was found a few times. This CDR3 reads CASPSRQGVNTEAFF. The CDR3 DNA reads as TGTGCCAGTCCCAGTCGACAGGGAGTGAACACTGAAGCTTTCTTT. This chain links TRBV6-1 with TRBJ1-1; 7 nucleotides agree with TRBD1. CDR1 and CDR2 (germline): MNHNS, SASEGT. Trimming took 9 bases from V and 0 from J; bases not matched to a gene: 10. The CDR3 extends over 15 amino acids.